The sequence of this T cell receptor beta chain was determined in a study of blood T cell repertoires in COVID-19. Overall study context: Both acute and convalescent COVID-19 samples were obtained from the United States, Italy and Spain. Nucleic acid was either cDNA or gDNA, and it came from T cells, B-cell-depleted T cells, or PBMCs.

Germline lookup yields CDR1 MNHEY and CDR2 SMNVEV (reference sequence). This CDR3 has 14 amino acids. The V gene end was trimmed by 3 bases and the J gene end by 7 bases; junction bases not matched to a gene: 5. In the source study's methods: The authors estimated nucleated cell counts from reference gene primer amplification. Generated by immunoSEQ multiplex PCR, the TCRdb table keeps only in-frame clones and is missing some. For V, J and clone size, that table is used; D and trimming come from the DNA. The profile shows 130,000 or so clones, 85% to 90% of them singletons. The receptor was isolated from a man aged 65-85 years with active COVID-19. The sample was peripheral blood. The chain has TRBV27 and TRBJ1-4; 7 bases are a match to TRBD1. CDR3 residues: CASSFEGAGEKLFF. For the CDR3, the DNA is TGTGCCAGCAGTTTTGAGGGGGCTGGTGAAAAACTGTTTTTT.